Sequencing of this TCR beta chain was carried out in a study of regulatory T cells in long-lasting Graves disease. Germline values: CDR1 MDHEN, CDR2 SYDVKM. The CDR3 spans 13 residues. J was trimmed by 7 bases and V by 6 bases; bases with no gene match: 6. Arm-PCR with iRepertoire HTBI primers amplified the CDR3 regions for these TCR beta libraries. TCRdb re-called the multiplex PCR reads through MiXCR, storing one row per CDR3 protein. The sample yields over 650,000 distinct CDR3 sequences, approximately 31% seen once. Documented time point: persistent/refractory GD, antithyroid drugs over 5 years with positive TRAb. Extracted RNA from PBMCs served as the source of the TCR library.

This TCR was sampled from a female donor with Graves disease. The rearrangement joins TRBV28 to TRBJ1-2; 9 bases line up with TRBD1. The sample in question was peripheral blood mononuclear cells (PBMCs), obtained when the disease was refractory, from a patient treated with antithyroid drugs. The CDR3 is CASRYGQGIGYTF. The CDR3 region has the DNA TGTGCCAGCAGATATGGACAGGGGATTGGCTACACCTTC.